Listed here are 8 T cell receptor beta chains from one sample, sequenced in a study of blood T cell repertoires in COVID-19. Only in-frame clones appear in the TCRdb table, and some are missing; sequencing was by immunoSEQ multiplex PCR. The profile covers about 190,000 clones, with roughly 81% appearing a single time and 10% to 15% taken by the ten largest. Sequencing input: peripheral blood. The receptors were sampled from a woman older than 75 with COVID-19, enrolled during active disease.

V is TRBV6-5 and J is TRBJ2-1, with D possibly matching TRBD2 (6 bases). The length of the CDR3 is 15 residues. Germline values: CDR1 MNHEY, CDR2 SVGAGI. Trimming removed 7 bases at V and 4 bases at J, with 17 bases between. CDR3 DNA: TGTGCCAGCACCCTCCGGGTAGCGGAATACAATGAGCAGTTCTTC. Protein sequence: CASTLRVAEYNEQFF.

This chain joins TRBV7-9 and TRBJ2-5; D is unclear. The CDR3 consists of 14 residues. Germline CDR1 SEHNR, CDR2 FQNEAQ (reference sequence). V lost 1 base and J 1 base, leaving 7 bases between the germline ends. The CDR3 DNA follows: TGTGCCAGCAGCTTAGTCCAGGTCCAAGAGACCCAGTACTTC. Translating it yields CASSLVQVQETQYF.

The CDR3 reads CASSLVVRGNTEAFF. CDR3 DNA: TGTGCCAGCAGCTTGGTAGTTAGAGGTAACACTGAAGCTTTCTTT. This sequence joins TRBV5-6 and TRBJ1-1; D remains unclear. V was clipped by 0 bases and J by 2 bases, with 11 bases between them. The CDR3 is 15 residues long. Per the germline V gene, CDR1 is SGHDT and CDR2 is YYEEEE.

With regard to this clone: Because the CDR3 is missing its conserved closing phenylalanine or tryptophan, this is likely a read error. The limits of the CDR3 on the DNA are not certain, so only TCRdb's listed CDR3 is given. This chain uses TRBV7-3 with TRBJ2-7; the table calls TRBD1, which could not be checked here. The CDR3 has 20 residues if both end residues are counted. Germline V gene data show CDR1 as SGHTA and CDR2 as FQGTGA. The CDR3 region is CASSLKPPPSRRSGGEVRFL.

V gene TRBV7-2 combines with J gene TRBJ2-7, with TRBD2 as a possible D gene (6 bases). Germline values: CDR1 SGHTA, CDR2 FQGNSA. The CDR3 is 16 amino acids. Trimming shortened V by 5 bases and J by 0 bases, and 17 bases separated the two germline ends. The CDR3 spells CASSPALEGFSYEQYF. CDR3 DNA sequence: TGTGCCAGCAGCCCAGCGTTGGAGGGATTCTCCTACGAGCAGTACTTC.

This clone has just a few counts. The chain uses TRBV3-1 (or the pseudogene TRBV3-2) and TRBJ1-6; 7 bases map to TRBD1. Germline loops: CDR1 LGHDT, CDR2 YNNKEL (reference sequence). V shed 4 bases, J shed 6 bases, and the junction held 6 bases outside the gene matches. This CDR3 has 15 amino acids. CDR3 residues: CASSPGRGPNSPLHF. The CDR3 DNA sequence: TGTGCCAGCAGCCCCGGGAGGGGGCCTAATTCACCCCTCCACTTT.

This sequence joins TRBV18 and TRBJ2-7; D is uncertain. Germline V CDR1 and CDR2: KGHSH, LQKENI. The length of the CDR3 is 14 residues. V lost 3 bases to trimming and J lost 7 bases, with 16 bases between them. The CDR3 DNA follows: TGTGCCAGCTCACCGGTAATGGGCCTGGTTGAGCAGTACTTC. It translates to CASSPVMGLVEQYF.

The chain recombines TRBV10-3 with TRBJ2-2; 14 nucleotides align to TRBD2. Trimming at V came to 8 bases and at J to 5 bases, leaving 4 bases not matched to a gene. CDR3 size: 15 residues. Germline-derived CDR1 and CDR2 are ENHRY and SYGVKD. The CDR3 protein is CAIGTSGSGTGELFF. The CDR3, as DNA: TGTGCCATCGGGACTAGCGGGAGTGGGACCGGGGAGCTGTTTTTT.